This is a list of T cell receptor beta chains from one sample in a study of cytomegalovirus exposure and HLA in healthy donors. This table comes from immunoSEQ multiplex PCR, and its TCRdb copy is limited to in-frame clones, with some not included. The top ten clones hold 1.5% to 2% of a sample with about 180,000 clones, 75% to 85% of them seen once. Sequencing used PBMCs. The receptor source for this set is a man younger than 35 in good health and CMV-seronegative. CDR3s include the opening cysteine and the closing phenylalanine or tryptophan. The order of the fields is V gene, D gene, J gene, CDR3 length, clone size, CDR3 protein, CDR3 DNA. D genes are given only for firm matches. Clone size appears in some rows only: once, few, many, or a class for an expanded clone.

V: TRBV11-2; D: NA; J: TRBJ2-7; length: 16; size: NA; CDR3: CASSLVGGTASYEQYF; DNA: TGTGCCAGCAGCTTAGTCGGCGGGACGGCCTCCTACGAGCAGTACTTC
V: TRBV19; D: NA; J: TRBJ1-3; length: 13; size: few; CDR3: CASSGSTGNTIYF; DNA: TGTGCCAGTTCCGGGTCCACTGGAAACACCATATATTTT
V: TRBV7-8; D: TRBD2; J: TRBJ2-2; length: 14; size: NA; CDR3: CASTLAGGTGELFF; DNA: TGTGCCAGCACCCTAGCGGGAGGAACCGGGGAGCTGTTTTTT
V: TRBV28; D: TRBD1; J: TRBJ1-1; length: 15; size: NA; CDR3: CASSLTGGANTEAFF; DNA: TGTGCCAGCAGTTTAACAGGGGGGGCGAACACTGAAGCTTTCTTT
V: TRBV4-2; D: NA; J: TRBJ2-1; length: 17; size: NA; CDR3: CASSQDGLGGAYNEQFF; DNA: TGTGCCAGCAGCCAAGATGGGCTGGGGGGGGCGTACAATGAGCAGTTCTTC
V: TRBV7-9; D: NA; J: TRBJ1-5; length: 18; size: NA; CDR3: CASIQLRVSSYSNQPQHF; DNA: TGTGCCAGCATCCAGCTTCGGGTCAGTAGTTATAGCAATCAGCCCCAGCATTTT
V: TRBV28; D: NA; J: TRBJ1-5; length: 15; size: once; CDR3: CTSSLGDRSNQPQHF; DNA: TGTACCAGCAGTTTAGGAGACAGGAGCAATCAGCCCCAGCATTTT
V: TRBV28; D: NA; J: TRBJ2-1; length: 16; size: NA; CDR3: CASTTTGAPGYNEQFF; DNA: TGTGCCAGCACCACGACTGGGGCGCCGGGTTACAATGAGCAGTTCTTC
V: TRBV27; D: TRBD1; J: TRBJ2-3; length: 14; size: NA; CDR3: CASSLRQGADTQYF; DNA: TGTGCCAGCAGTTTGCGACAGGGGGCAGATACGCAGTATTTT
V: TRBV2; D: NA; J: TRBJ1-2; length: 12; size: NA; CDR3: CASSETGAGYTF; DNA: TGTGCCAGCAGTGAAACGGGTGCTGGCTACACCTTC
V: TRBV29-1; D: NA; J: TRBJ2-3; length: 13; size: NA; CDR3: CSVGRQATHTQYF; DNA: TGCAGCGTTGGACGCCAGGCGACGCATACGCAGTATTTT
V: TRBV6-1; D: NA; J: TRBJ2-2; length: 15; size: NA; CDR3: CASSERQGKTGELFF; DNA: TGTGCCAGCAGTGAACGGCAGGGAAAGACCGGGGAGCTGTTTTTT
V: TRBV18; D: NA; J: TRBJ2-2; length: 14; size: NA; CDR3: CASSPMAGGGELFF; DNA: TGTGCCAGCTCACCGATGGCAGGAGGTGGGGAGCTGTTTTTT
V: TRBV2; D: NA; J: TRBJ2-7; length: 14; size: once; CDR3: CASSEDLSSYEQYF; DNA: TGTGCCAGCAGTGAAGACCTCAGTTCCTACGAGCAGTACTTC
V: TRBV28; D: NA; J: TRBJ1-4; length: 15; size: NA; CDR3: CASTNGGGGNEKLFF; DNA: TGTGCCAGCACCAATGGGGGTGGGGGCAATGAAAAACTGTTTTTT
V: TRBV27; D: TRBD2; J: TRBJ2-7; length: 13; size: NA; CDR3: CASAIAGIYEQYF; DNA: TGTGCCAGCGCGATAGCGGGAATATACGAGCAGTACTTC
V: TRBV5-1; D: NA; J: TRBJ2-7; length: 12; size: NA; CDR3: CASSQGLHEQYF; DNA: TGCGCCAGCAGCCAGGGTCTCCACGAGCAGTACTTC
V: TRBV2; D: TRBD1; J: TRBJ1-5; length: 13; size: NA; CDR3: CASGDRVYQPQHF; DNA: TGTGCCAGCGGGGACAGGGTTTATCAGCCCCAGCATTTT
V: TRBV5-1; D: NA; J: TRBJ1-5; length: 19; size: NA; CDR3: CASSLGGTGKWASNQPQHF; DNA: TGCGCCAGCAGCCTGGGCGGTACAGGGAAATGGGCGAGCAATCAGCCCCAGCATTTT
V: TRBV7-9; D: TRBD1; J: TRBJ2-7; length: 14; size: NA; CDR3: CASRNGQAAYEQYF; DNA: TGTGCCAGCAGGAACGGACAGGCCGCCTACGAGCAGTACTTC
V: TRBV10-3; D: NA; J: TRBJ2-5; length: 13; size: NA; CDR3: CAISESGGETQYF; DNA: TGTGCCATCAGTGAGTCGGGCGGGGAGACCCAGTACTTC
V: TRBV28; D: NA; J: TRBJ1-1; length: 15; size: NA; CDR3: CASIYSGNVNTEAFF; DNA: TGTGCCAGCATATACAGCGGGAACGTTAACACTGAAGCTTTCTTT
V: TRBV6-1; D: TRBD1; J: TRBJ1-1; length: 14; size: NA; CDR3: CASTSGTVNTEAFF; DNA: TGTGCCAGCACCTCCGGGACAGTGAACACTGAAGCTTTCTTT
V: TRBV6-1; D: NA; J: TRBJ2-7; length: 11; size: NA; CDR3: CASNVAYEQYF; DNA: TGTGCCAGCAATGTAGCCTACGAGCAGTACTTC
V: TRBV6-5; D: NA; J: TRBJ1-2; length: 14; size: NA; CDR3: CASSSLGGTYGYTF; DNA: TGTGCCAGCAGTTCGCTGGGAGGGACTTATGGCTACACCTTC
V: TRBV27; D: NA; J: TRBJ1-5; length: 13; size: NA; CDR3: CASSLGGAQPQHF; DNA: TGTGCCAGCAGTTTAGGGGGGGCTCAGCCCCAACATTTT
V: TRBV7-9; D: NA; J: TRBJ1-4; length: 18; size: NA; CDR3: CASSLASLFGGTNEKLFF; DNA: TGTGCCAGCAGCTTAGCGTCCCTGTTCGGAGGCACTAATGAAAAACTGTTTTTT
V: TRBV27; D: TRBD2; J: TRBJ2-2; length: 16; size: few; CDR3: CASSTGLAGGTGELFF; DNA: TGTGCCAGCAGTACCGGTCTAGCGGGAGGCACCGGGGAGCTGTTTTTT
V: TRBV19; D: TRBD1; J: TRBJ1-5; length: 15; size: NA; CDR3: CASSPGTGLAQPQHF; DNA: TGTGCCAGTAGTCCGGGGACAGGGCTTGCTCAGCCCCAGCATTTT
V: TRBV7-2; D: NA; J: TRBJ1-1; length: 14; size: NA; CDR3: CASSSGFGNTEAFF; DNA: TGTGCCAGCAGCTCAGGGTTCGGAAACACTGAAGCTTTCTTT
V: TRBV6-1; D: NA; J: TRBJ2-1; length: 13; size: few; CDR3: CASSGARGPMGIF; DNA: TGTGCCAGCAGTGGTGCCAGGGGCCCTATGGGGATCTTC
V: TRBV9; D: TRBD2; J: TRBJ2-5; length: 15; size: few; CDR3: CASSVVGAGVETQYF; DNA: TGTGCCAGCAGCGTAGTGGGAGCGGGGGTTGAGACCCAGTACTTC
V: TRBV19; D: TRBD1; J: TRBJ1-3; length: 16; size: NA; CDR3: CASMGTGGNSGNTIYF; DNA: TGTGCCAGTATGGGGACAGGGGGCAACTCTGGAAACACCATATATTTT
V: TRBV7-8; D: NA; J: TRBJ1-5; length: 18; size: NA; CDR3: CASSLDRQNPGGNQPQHF; DNA: TGTGCCAGCAGCTTAGACCGACAGAACCCAGGGGGCAATCAGCCCCAGCATTTT
V: TRBV5-6; D: NA; J: TRBJ2-5; length: 14; size: NA; CDR3: CASSLPLRQETQYF; DNA: TGTGCCAGCAGCTTGCCTCTGCGTCAAGAGACCCAGTACTTC
V: TRBV5-1; D: NA; J: TRBJ1-2; length: 13; size: NA; CDR3: CASSLGLNYGYTF; DNA: TGCGCCAGCAGCTTGGGTCTTAACTATGGCTACACCTTC
V: TRBV7-9; D: NA; J: TRBJ2-3; length: 12; size: NA; CDR3: CASSHGADTQYF; DNA: TGTGCCAGCAGCCACGGGGCAGATACGCAGTATTTT
V: TRBV6-1; D: TRBD1; J: TRBJ1-2; length: 15; size: once; CDR3: CASSGDRGFNYGYTF; DNA: TGTGCCAGCAGTGGGGACAGGGGATTTAACTATGGCTACACCTTC
V: TRBV10-3; D: NA; J: TRBJ1-6; length: 16; size: NA; CDR3: CAISESRPPGDFPLHF; DNA: TGTGCCATCAGTGAGTCGAGGCCCCCAGGGGATTTTCCCCTCCACTTT
V: TRBV4-1; D: TRBD2; J: TRBJ2-1; length: 16; size: NA; CDR3: CASSQAKTSVDNEQFF; DNA: TGCGCCAGCAGCCAAGCTAAGACTAGCGTCGACAATGAGCAGTTCTTC
V: TRBV10-1; D: TRBD1; J: TRBJ1-5; length: 15; size: NA; CDR3: CASSTGTGGGQPQHF; DNA: TGCGCCAGCAGTACCGGGACAGGGGGCGGACAGCCCCAGCATTTT
V: TRBV2; D: NA; J: TRBJ2-4; length: 16; size: NA; CDR3: CASSESQGGGKNIQYF; DNA: TGTGCCAGCAGTGAAAGCCAGGGAGGGGGCAAAAACATTCAGTACTTC
V: TRBV5-1; D: NA; J: TRBJ1-1; length: 14; size: once; CDR3: CASSSGQQNTEAFF; DNA: TGCGCCAGCAGCTCCGGACAGCAGAACACTGAAGCTTTCTTT
V: TRBV10-3; D: NA; J: TRBJ2-2; length: 14; size: NA; CDR3: CAIRRAGDTGELFF; DNA: TGTGCCATCAGGAGGGCAGGGGACACCGGGGAGCTGTTTTTT
V: TRBV6-1; D: TRBD1; J: TRBJ2-7; length: 15; size: few; CDR3: CASSEGTGGSYEQYF; DNA: TGTGCCAGCAGTGAAGGGACAGGGGGCTCCTACGAGCAGTACTTC
V: TRBV6-4; D: NA; J: TRBJ1-5; length: 14; size: NA; CDR3: CASSGPYPAGPQHF; DNA: TGTGCCAGCAGTGGACCTTATCCGGCGGGGCCCCAGCATTTT
V: TRBV15; D: TRBD1; J: TRBJ1-2; length: 14; size: NA; CDR3: CATSRGDRNYGYTF; DNA: TGTGCCACCAGCAGAGGGGACAGGAACTATGGCTACACCTTC
V: TRBV5-4; D: TRBD2; J: TRBJ2-7; length: 18; size: NA; CDR3: CASSLTKRTGTSFHEQYF; DNA: TGTGCCAGCAGCTTGACGAAAAGAACCGGGACTAGCTTCCACGAGCAGTACTTC
V: TRBV2; D: TRBD1; J: TRBJ1-1; length: 13; size: NA; CDR3: CASGPQGDTEAFF; DNA: TGTGCCAGCGGGCCCCAGGGGGACACTGAAGCTTTCTTT
V: TRBV5-1; D: NA; J: TRBJ1-2; length: 15; size: once; CDR3: CASSLDGRVRALATF; DNA: TGCGCCAGCAGCTTGGACGGGCGTGTGAGAGCCCTAGCAACCTTC
V: TRBV10-3; D: NA; J: TRBJ2-2; length: 13; size: NA; CDR3: CAITRTGSGELFF; DNA: TGTGCCATCACTCGAACAGGGTCCGGGGAGCTGTTTTTT
V: TRBV7-3; D: TRBD1; J: TRBJ1-1; length: 13; size: NA; CDR3: CASSPGTGIEAFF; DNA: TGTGCCAGCAGCCCCGGGACAGGGATTGAAGCTTTCTTT
V: TRBV27; D: TRBD1; J: TRBJ1-1; length: 14; size: NA; CDR3: CASSLGTGDFEAFF; DNA: TGTGCCAGCAGTTTAGGGACAGGGGATTTTGAAGCTTTCTTT